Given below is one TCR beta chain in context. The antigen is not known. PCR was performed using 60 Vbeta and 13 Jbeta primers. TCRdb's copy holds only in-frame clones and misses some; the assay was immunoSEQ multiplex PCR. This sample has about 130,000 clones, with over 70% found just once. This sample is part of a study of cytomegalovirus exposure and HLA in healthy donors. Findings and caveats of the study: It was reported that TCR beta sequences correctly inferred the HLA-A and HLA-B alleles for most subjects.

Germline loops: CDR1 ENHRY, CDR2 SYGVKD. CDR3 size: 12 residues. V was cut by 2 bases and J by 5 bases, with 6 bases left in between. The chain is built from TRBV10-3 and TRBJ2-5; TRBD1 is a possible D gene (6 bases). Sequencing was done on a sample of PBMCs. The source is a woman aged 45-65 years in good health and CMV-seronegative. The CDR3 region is CAISEQGETQYF. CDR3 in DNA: TGTGCCATCAGTGAGCAGGGGGAGACCCAGTACTTC.